These 5 T cell receptor beta chains were sequenced from one sample in a study of cytomegalovirus exposure and HLA in healthy donors. 13 Jbeta primers and 60 Vbeta primers were used for the PCR. Clones were sequenced by immunoSEQ multiplex PCR, and TCRdb holds only the in-frame ones, with some missing. The sample holds under 200,000 clones, about two thirds seen once. Sequencing was performed on PBMCs. The receptors were sampled from a woman aged 25-40 years in good health and CMV-seronegative.

This clone was observed a handful of times. This chain links TRBV4-2 with TRBJ1-1; perhaps TRBD1 as D (5 bases). The CDR3 contains 15 residues. Germline CDR1 reads LGHNA; CDR2 reads YNFKEQ. Trimming took off 2 bases at V and 6 bases at J, with 16 bases between the two ends. The CDR3 here is CASSQPSRGASEAFF. The CDR3 DNA reads as TGTGCCAGCAGCCAACCCTCAAGGGGCGCCTCTGAAGCTTTCTTT.

This chain links TRBV2 with TRBJ2-1, with TRBD2 as a possible D gene (6 bases). The CDR3 sequence is 13 residues long. Per germline, CDR1 SNHLY and CDR2 FYNNEI. V was cut by 8 bases and J by 0 bases, with 8 bases left in between. In nucleotides, the CDR3 is TGTGCCAGCGGGGGGTCCTCCTACAATGAGCAGTTCTTC. The encoded protein is CASGGSSYNEQFF.

This chain links TRBV11-2 with TRBJ2-2; 8 bases align to TRBD1. The CDR3 spans 14 residues. Germline assignment: CDR1 SGHAT and CDR2 FQNNGV. The ends lost 4 bases at V and 6 bases at J; junction bases unmatched: 4. The CDR3 here is CASSSQGAAGELFF. CDR3 DNA: TGTGCCAGCAGCTCTCAGGGGGCCGCCGGGGAGCTGTTTTTT.

This sequence joins TRBV5-4 and TRBJ2-1, with 7 bases fitting TRBD2. V dropped 3 bases and J dropped 8; count of bases not matched to a gene: 5. Germline V CDR1 and CDR2: SGHNT, YYREEE (reference sequence). This CDR3 spans 13 amino acids. This CDR3 is CASSWGGFDEQFF. In nucleotides, the CDR3 is TGTGCCAGCAGCTGGGGGGGTTTCGATGAGCAGTTCTTC.

The J gene is TRBJ1-1, the V gene TRBV2; no firm D call. There are 15 residues in the CDR3. Trimming stripped 5 bases from V and 3 bases from J, with 16 bases between. Germline V CDR1 and CDR2: SNHLY, FYNNEI. CDR3 sequence: CASSYSSPGYTEAFF. CDR3 coding DNA: TGTGCCAGCAGTTACTCGAGTCCGGGTTACACTGAAGCTTTCTTT.